Presented here are 18 T cell receptor beta chains from one specimen sequenced in a study of shared clonotypes between healthy human individuals. Clones were sequenced by immunoSEQ multiplex PCR, and TCRdb holds only the in-frame ones, with some missing. Among around 2.5 million clones listed, approximately 93% were seen once. Input material: naive CD4+ T cells from PBMCs. Subset denoted: CD45RA+ positively selected. These receptors originate from a man aged 18 to 29 in good health. Some clones in this sample may be carry-over from other donors' samples.

The V and J genes are TRBV10-2 and TRBJ2-2; no reliable D call. There are 16 residues in the CDR3. The germline V gene encodes CDR1 WSHSY and CDR2 SAAADI. Deletions cut 6 bases from V and 5 bases from J, with 19 bases between. CDR3 sequence reads: CASRTSGIRGTGELFF. CDR3 nucleotide sequence: TGCGCCAGCAGGACCTCGGGCATTAGAGGAACCGGGGAGCTGTTTTTT.

The chain combines TRBV11-3 with TRBJ1-1; a possible D gene is TRBD1 (6 bases). The CDR3 has 13 amino acids. The V gene lost 8 bases and the J gene lost 4 bases, with 14 bases spanning the gap. CDR1 SGHNT and CDR2 YENEEA come from the germline V gene. CDR3 nucleotides: TGTGCCAGCGGTTTAGAGGGGGGCACTGAAGCTTTCTTT. Protein: CASGLEGGTEAFF. Complete variable domain (other parts from reference TRBV11-3 and TRBJ1-1): EAGVVQSPRYKIIEKKQPVAFWCNPISGHNTLYWYLQNLGQGPELLIRYENEEAVDDSQLPKDRFSAERLKGVDSTLKIQPAELGDSAVYLCASGLEGGTEAFFGQGTRLTVV.

This clone was seen a single time. This rearrangement joins TRBV19 to TRBJ1-1; D is undetermined. Germline V gene data show CDR1 as LNHDA and CDR2 as SQIVND (reference sequence). The V end was cut by 6 bases, the J end by 4 bases, with 15 bases between. The CDR3 runs to 14 residues. The CDR3 DNA follows: TGTGCCAGTAGCGGCCCCCAGGCAGGCACTGAAGCTTTCTTT. Protein product: CASSGPQAGTEAFF.

V gene TRBV28 combines with J gene TRBJ1-2; the D gene is possibly TRBD1 (5 bases). The germline V gene has CDR1 MDHEN and CDR2 SYDVKM. Trimming took 8 bases from V and 8 from J, leaving 15 bases between them. The CDR3 length is 12 residues. This CDR3 is CASDTGFGGYTF. The CDR3 nucleotides read TGTGCCAGCGATACAGGCTTTGGGGGCTACACCTTC.

V is TRBV27 and J is TRBJ1-2; the D is unclear. V was clipped by 5 bases and J by 4 bases, with 20 bases between them. The CDR3 runs to 16 residues. Germline values: CDR1 MNHEY, CDR2 SMNVEV (reference sequence). The CDR3 region is CASSDAPSGIGYGYTF. DNA for the CDR3: TGTGCCAGCAGTGATGCCCCAAGCGGGATAGGCTATGGCTACACCTTC.

CDR3 nucleotides: TGTGCCAGCAGTTTAGGTGGGACGGGAGGGCCTTTTGGCATTCAGTACTTC. Translation: CASSLGGTGGPFGIQYF. The chain links TRBV28 to TRBJ2-4; the match to TRBD2 covers 8 bases. In germline, CDR1 is MDHEN, CDR2 SYDVKM. V was pared by 2 bases and J by 9 bases, with 15 bases of the junction left unmatched. The CDR3 loop spans 17 amino acids.

The chain joins TRBV28 to TRBJ1-3; D remains unclear. This CDR3 spans 12 amino acids. CDR1 and CDR2 from the germline V gene are MDHEN and SYDVKM. V lost 8 bases, J lost 0 bases, and 5 bases lay in between. This CDR3 reads CASQNSGNTIYF. CDR3 coding DNA: TGTGCCAGCCAAAACTCTGGAAACACCATATATTTT.

The chain recombines TRBV30 with TRBJ2-7, with TRBD2 identical over 11 bases. J was trimmed by 3 bases and V by 2 bases; bases with no gene match: 3. This CDR3 region has 14 residues. Germline assignment: CDR1 GTSNPN and CDR2 SVGIG (reference sequence). CDR3 coding DNA: TGTGCCTGGAGTATAGCGGGGGGGATCTACGAGCAGTACTTC. Protein sequence: CAWSIAGGIYEQYF.

The J gene is TRBJ1-4, the V gene TRBV7-9, with D possibly matching TRBD1 (6 bases). This CDR3 is 15 amino acids long. Germline CDR1 and CDR2: SEHNR and FQNEAQ (reference sequence). V gave up 1 base and J gave up 3 bases, with 9 bases separating them. CDR3 DNA: TGTGCCAGCAGCTTAGGAGACAGGCCTAATGAAAAACTGTTTTTT. It specifies CASSLGDRPNEKLFF.

V is TRBV21-1 and J is TRBJ2-1; TRBD2 is the table's D call, not checked against the DNA. TRBV21-1 is a known pseudogene. The CDR3 is 16 residues long. The CDR3 here is CASSKKGLAGKGEQFF. CDR3 in DNA: TGTGCCAGCAGCAAAAAGGGACTAGCGGGCAAAGGGGAGCAGTTCTTC.

The CDR3 loop reads CASSIRTYNEQFF. The CDR3 DNA sequence: TGTGCCAGTAGTATTAGAACCTACAATGAGCAGTTCTTC. V is TRBV19 and J is TRBJ2-1; D is undetermined. V was pared by 3 bases and J by 2 bases, with 5 bases between. Germline CDR1 and CDR2: LNHDA and SQIVND (reference sequence). The length of the CDR3 is 13 residues.

V is TRBV18 and J is TRBJ2-5, with 7 positions matching TRBD2. The V gene's germline CDR1 is KGHSH and CDR2 LQKENI. After removal of 2 bases from V and 5 bases from J, the junction contained 11 bases not matched to a gene. The CDR3 sequence is 16 residues long. CDR3 in DNA: TGTGCCAGCTCACCAACTCCCCGGGCGGGAGCGGAGACCCAGTACTTC. As protein: CASSPTPRAGAETQYF.

J is TRBJ2-4 and V is TRBV6-5; weak D call: TRBD2 (6 bases). V lost 4 bases to trimming and J lost 7 bases, with 14 bases between them. The CDR3 covers 14 residues. CDR1 MNHEY and CDR2 SVGAGI come from the germline V gene. The CDR3 nucleotides are TGTGCCAGCAGTTCCGGGGCCGGAGGGAACATTCAGTACTTC. Translated: CASSSGAGGNIQYF.

V usage is TRBV2 and J usage is TRBJ1-1; D is uncertain. CDR3 length: 11 amino acids. V lost 4 bases and J lost 9, with 9 bases in between. From germline, CDR1 is SNHLY and CDR2 FYNNEI. The CDR3 DNA follows: TGTGCCAGCAGTGTATCTTATCAAGCTTTCTTT. This gives the protein CASSVSYQAFF.

This chain connects TRBV9 to TRBJ2-7; TRBD1 matches 8 bases. The CDR3 has 14 amino acids. V lost 4 bases and J lost 5; bases outside the gene matches: 8. Germline CDR1 reads SGDLS; CDR2 reads YYNGEE. The CDR3 DNA is TGTGCCAGCAGCCTAGGACAGGGTCTTCACGAGCAGTACTTC. It codes for CASSLGQGLHEQYF.

This rearrangement joins TRBV30 to TRBJ2-1; D not certain. The CDR3 covers 12 residues. The germline V and J ends were trimmed by 4 bases and 6 bases, with 10 bases remaining between them. CDR1 and CDR2 (germline): GTSNPN, SVGIG (reference sequence). This CDR3 reads CAWTPRANEQFF. The CDR3 DNA follows: TGTGCCTGGACCCCGAGAGCCAATGAGCAGTTCTTC. Together with reference TRBV30 and TRBJ2-1, the CDR3 gives the full variable domain: SQTIHQWPATLVQPVGSPLSLECTVEGTSNPNLYWYRQAAGRGLQLLFYSVGIGQISSEVPQNLSASRPQDRQFILSSKKLLLSDSGFYLCAWTPRANEQFFGPGTRLTVL.

The table lists this clone with a count of one. The same CDR3 arises from other DNA sequences in this sample as well. The chain couples TRBV28 to TRBJ2-5; 11 positions agree with TRBD2. Germline loops: CDR1 MDHEN, CDR2 SYDVKM. This CDR3 spans 14 amino acids. Trimming at V came to 5 bases and at J to 5 bases, leaving 4 bases not matched to a gene. CDR3 in DNA: TGTGCCAGCAGTCCACTAGCGGGGGAGGAGACCCAGTACTTC. This encodes CASSPLAGEETQYF.

The chain joins TRBV7-8 to TRBJ2-5; 8 nucleotides match TRBD1. V lost 5 bases to trimming and J lost 5 bases; unmatched junction nucleotides: 10. The CDR3 contains 15 residues. Germline values: CDR1 SGHVS, CDR2 FQNEAQ. The CDR3: CASSRTGSKEETQYF. DNA for the CDR3: TGTGCCAGCAGCCGGACAGGGAGTAAAGAGGAGACCCAGTACTTC.